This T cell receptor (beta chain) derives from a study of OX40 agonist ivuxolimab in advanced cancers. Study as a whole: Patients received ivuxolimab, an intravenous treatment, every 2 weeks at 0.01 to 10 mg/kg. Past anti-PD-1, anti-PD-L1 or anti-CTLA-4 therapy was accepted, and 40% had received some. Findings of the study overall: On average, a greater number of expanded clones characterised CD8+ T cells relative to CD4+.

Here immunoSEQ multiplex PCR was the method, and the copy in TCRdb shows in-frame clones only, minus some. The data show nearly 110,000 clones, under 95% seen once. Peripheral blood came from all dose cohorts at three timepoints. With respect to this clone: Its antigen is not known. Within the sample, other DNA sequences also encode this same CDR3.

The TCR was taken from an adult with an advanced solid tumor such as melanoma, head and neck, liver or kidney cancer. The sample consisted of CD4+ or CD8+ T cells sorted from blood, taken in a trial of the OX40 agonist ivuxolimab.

CDR3 in amino acids: CASSYNSGRWYEQYF. CDR3 nucleotides: TGTGCCAGCAGTTACAATAGCGGGAGGTGGTACGAGCAGTACTTC. This rearrangement joins TRBV6-7 to TRBJ2-7; 10 bases agree with TRBD2. TRBV6-7 is placed among ORFs of uncertain function. Germline trimming cut 2 bases from V and 4 bases from J; bases unmatched to any gene: 5. This CDR3 has 15 residues.